This T cell receptor (beta chain) is from a study of T cell responses to AZD1222 COVID-19 vaccine. Trimming stripped 1 base from V and 1 base from J, with 18 bases between. The CDR3 is 18 residues long. Germline lookup yields CDR1 LGHDT and CDR2 YNNKEL (reference sequence). Study-wide results and caveats: Clonal diversity may have been underestimated, and the donors were mostly white British, with more females than males. The reported proportion of spike-specific TCRs targeting unmutated variant regions was nearly half.

Clones were sequenced by immunoSEQ multiplex PCR, and TCRdb holds only the in-frame ones, with some missing. The sample carries 55,000 to 65,000 clones, 70% to 90% recorded once. Note on this clone: Its antigen is currently unknown.

This clonotype was obtained from an adult in good health. Sample: peripheral blood, taken on day 0 of AZD1222 vaccination. This chain links TRBV3-1 (or the pseudogene TRBV3-2) with TRBJ2-3; D might be TRBD2 (6 bases). The chain's CDR3 is CASSQVAPGRGGTDTQYF. The CDR3 bases are TGTGCCAGCAGCCAAGTAGCACCAGGGCGGGGAGGCACAGATACGCAGTATTTT.